A single TCR beta chain is shown here with its context. It was with unique molecular identifiers that the TCRbeta library was prepared. Each CDR3 protein gets one entry after TCRdb re-called the PCR reads with MiXCR. Among around 200,000 distinct CDR3 sequences listed, approximately 9% were seen once. These data are taken from a study of T-cell reconstitution after alpha-beta-depleted transplantation in children. V was pared by 11 bases and J by 5 bases, with 9 bases of the junction left unmatched. Germline assignment: CDR1 MNHEY and CDR2 SMNVEV (reference sequence). This CDR3 is built from 13 residues.

The chain employs TRBV27 and TRBJ2-3, with 8 bases lining up with TRBD2. The sample consisted of PBMCs from the stem cell graft donor, taken from the stem cell graft. The receptor was derived from a human donor who donated a stem cell graft to a child with acute lymphoblastic leukemia. The CDR3 sequence is CAFWAGGGDTQYF. The CDR3 DNA reads as TGTGCCTTCTGGGCGGGGGGAGGAGATACGCAGTATTTT.